These 32 T cell receptor beta chains share one sample of origin, sequenced in a study of CD8 T cells in ankylosing spondylitis. TCRdb re-derived calls from the 5' RACE reads in MiXCR, one entry per CDR3 protein. In the table there are about 250,000 distinct CDR3 sequences, about 24% of which are singletons. The sequencing sample was made of blood, either unsorted or a sorted T cell fraction (not recorded which). These receptor sequences come from a male donor with ankylosing spondylitis or in good health (not recorded which).

This clonotype showed up many times. This chain connects TRBV11-2 to TRBJ2-3; D is undetermined. V lost 0 bases, J lost 3 bases, and 10 bases lay in between. CDR1 is SGHAT, CDR2 FQNNGV, per germline. The CDR3 runs 15 residues. For the CDR3, the DNA is TGTGCCAGCAGCTTAGATGGCGACCCTACAGATACGCAGTATTTT. This encodes CASSLDGDPTDTQYF.

The chain carries TRBV20-1 and TRBJ2-5, with a weak D call TRBD1 (5 bases). Germline loops: CDR1 DFQATT, CDR2 SNEGSKA (reference sequence). The CDR3 sequence is 13 residues long. Trimming shortened V by 6 bases and J by 5 bases, and 16 bases separated the two germline ends. CDR3 DNA: TGCAGTGCAGGCCCGGACACGAAGGAGACCCAGTACTTC. This gives the protein CSAGPDTKETQYF.

The J gene is TRBJ2-3, the V gene TRBV27; D call uncertain. V gave up 5 bases and J gave up 2 bases, with 8 bases separating them. The CDR3 has 13 residues. Germline V CDR1 and CDR2: MNHEY, SMNVEV (reference sequence). The CDR3 spells CASSQQNTDTQYF. As DNA, the CDR3 is TGTGCCAGCAGTCAACAGAACACAGATACGCAGTATTTT.

The V call is TRBV6-1, the J call TRBJ1-4; D uncertain. This CDR3 has 15 residues. Germline loops: CDR1 MNHNS, CDR2 SASEGT. V dropped 5 bases and J dropped 0 bases, with 10 bases sitting between them. The CDR3 spells CASSPDLSTNEKLFF. The DNA of the CDR3 is TGTGCCAGCAGTCCAGACCTTTCAACTAATGAAAAACTGTTTTTT.

This clonotype came up many times. V usage is TRBV6-5 and J usage is TRBJ2-3; D is perhaps TRBD1 or TRBD2 (5 bases each). The germline CDR1 and CDR2 sequences are MNHEY and SVGAGI. The V end was cut by 4 bases, the J end by 0 bases, with 14 bases between. The CDR3 totals 16 residues. The DNA for the CDR3 is TGTGCCAGCAGTTCCCGGGACGGAATTAGCACAGATACGCAGTATTTT. It yields the protein CASSSRDGISTDTQYF.

This clonotype was found many times. V is TRBV18 and J is TRBJ2-1; 11 bases map to TRBD2. Germline CDR1 and CDR2: KGHSH and LQKENI. The V gene end was trimmed by 5 bases and the J gene end by 5 bases; junction bases not matched to a gene: 8. The CDR3 spans 16 residues. CDR3 loop: CASSSQGLAVNNEQFF. The CDR3 DNA sequence: TGTGCCAGCTCATCACAGGGACTAGCGGTAAACAATGAGCAGTTCTTC.

The rearrangement uses TRBV3-1 and TRBJ2-5; D gene uncertain. Trimming removed 0 bases from V and 2 bases from J, with 16 bases in between. Germline V lookup: CDR1 LGHDT, CDR2 YNNKEL (reference sequence). The CDR3 is 17 amino acids. The CDR3 loop reads CASSQDRYSEEQETQYF. The CDR3 DNA reads as TGTGCCAGCAGCCAAGATAGATACAGCGAGGAACAAGAGACCCAGTACTTC.

This chain links TRBV29-1 with TRBJ1-2; D remains unclear. The CDR3 has 11 residues. CDR1 and CDR2 (germline): SQVTM, ANQGSEA. Trimming removed 7 bases from V and 7 bases from J, with 13 bases in between. CDR3 sequence (DNA): TGCAGCGCCACATTAGGCGTTGGCTACACCTTC. Its protein product is CSATLGVGYTF.

This clonotype has just a few counts. The chain is built from TRBV20-1 and TRBJ2-7, with 13 positions matching TRBD2. The J segment lost 2 bases and the V segment lost 0 bases, leaving 4 bases of the junction unmatched. This CDR3 is built from 16 residues. The germline gives CDR1 DFQATT, CDR2 SNEGSKA (reference sequence). The CDR3 loop reads CSARDALAGGAYEQYF. The CDR3 DNA sequence: TGCAGTGCTAGAGATGCACTAGCGGGGGGGGCCTACGAGCAGTACTTC.

The CDR3 loop reads CASSPRVRYGYTF. For the CDR3, the DNA is TGTGCCAGCAGTCCCAGGGTACGCTATGGCTACACCTTC. The V call is TRBV6-1, the J call TRBJ1-2, with a weak D call TRBD1 (5 bases). CDR1 MNHNS and CDR2 SASEGT come from the germline V gene. Between the trimmed V and J ends, which lost 5 bases and 4 bases, there was a span of 11 bases. CDR3 length: 13 amino acids.

There are a few counts of this clonotype. This sequence joins TRBV29-1 and TRBJ2-7; D not certain. The germline CDR1 and CDR2 sequences are SQVTM and ANQGSEA. V lost 2 bases, J lost 2 bases, and 13 bases lay in between. The CDR3 loop spans 14 amino acids. Written as DNA, the CDR3 is TGCAGCGTTGAAAACCCAACAGACCCCTACGAGCAGTACTTC. Its protein product is CSVENPTDPYEQYF.

The genes are TRBV12-3 or TRBV12-4 and TRBJ2-1; D is tentatively TRBD1 or TRBD2 (5 bases each). The V end lost 6 bases, the J end lost 6 bases, and 15 bases lay between the germline ends. This CDR3 comprises 14 residues. CDR3 amino acids: CASRLGPQSNEQFF. CDR3 in DNA: TGTGCCAGCAGACTGGGACCCCAGAGCAATGAGCAGTTCTTC.

This chain joins TRBV11-2 and TRBJ2-7, with D tentatively TRBD1 or TRBD2 (5 bases each). This CDR3 is 14 amino acids long. V was clipped by 5 bases and J by 2 bases, with 13 bases between them. Germline lookup yields CDR1 SGHAT and CDR2 FQNNGV. The CDR3 sequence: CASSGDAATYEQYF. Written as DNA, the CDR3 is TGTGCCAGCAGCGGGGACGCGGCTACCTACGAGCAGTACTTC.

This clonotype has only a few counts. This CDR3 is CASSLEGTLSGYTF. The CDR3 bases are TGTGCCAGCAGTTTAGAAGGGACTCTTAGTGGCTACACCTTC. The chain combines TRBV12-3 or TRBV12-4 with TRBJ1-2; D is possibly TRBD1 (5 bases). This CDR3 contains 14 residues. The V gene lost 1 base and the J gene lost 7 bases, with 13 bases spanning the gap.

This clonotype was counted at least ten times. V usage is TRBV7-6 and J usage is TRBJ1-3, with 7 nucleotides matching TRBD1. CDR1 SGHVS and CDR2 FNYEAQ come from the germline V gene. The CDR3 is made up of 15 amino acids. J gave up 4 bases and V 5 bases, and 8 bases lay outside the gene matches. This CDR3 is CASSPDRALGNTIYF. CDR3 nucleotides: TGTGCCAGCAGCCCAGACAGGGCGTTGGGAAACACCATATATTTT.

The sample holds a few counts of this clonotype. This chain uses TRBV6-6 with TRBJ2-7; TRBD1 agrees at 7 bases. CDR1 MNHNY and CDR2 SVGAGI come from the germline V gene (reference sequence). Germline trimming cut 5 bases from V and 6 bases from J; bases unmatched to any gene: 4. This CDR3 spans 12 amino acids. Written as DNA, the CDR3 is TGTGCCAGCAGTAATAGACAGGGCGAGCAGTACTTC. Amino acids: CASSNRQGEQYF.

Concerning this clonotype: Likely a read error: the CDR3 ends without its conserved phenylalanine or tryptophan. This chain joins TRBV20-1 and TRBJ1-1; D not resolved. There are 13 residues in the CDR3. CDR1 is DFQATT and CDR2 is SNEGSKA in the germline V gene (reference sequence). Trimming shortened V by 0 bases and J by 3 bases, and 8 bases separated the two germline ends. The CDR3 protein is CSARDHGYTEAFL. The CDR3 region has the DNA TGCAGTGCTAGAGATCATGGTTACACTGAAGCTTTCTTG.

This clonotype was detected only a few times. This chain links TRBV20-1 with TRBJ1-5, with a weak D call TRBD1 (5 bases). The CDR3 sequence is 15 residues long. Trimming cost V 1 base and J 0 bases, with 10 bases left between them. The V gene's germline CDR1 is DFQATT and CDR2 SNEGSKA (reference sequence). CDR3 in amino acids: CSARVEGISNQPQHF. The CDR3 DNA follows: TGCAGTGCTAGAGTTGAGGGGATTAGCAATCAGCCCCAGCATTTT.

This clonotype was found a few times. A much larger clone sits a single nucleotide away, making a read error possible. V and J are TRBV12-3 or TRBV12-4 and TRBJ1-5, with TRBD1 identical over 8 bases. The CDR3 totals 13 residues. V lost 5 bases, J lost 5 bases, and 2 bases stayed unmatched. CDR3 sequence (DNA): TGTGCCAGCAGTGGACAGGGATATCAGCCCCAGCATTTT. Amino acid sequence: CASSGQGYQPQHF.

This clonotype was seen ten or more times. The V gene is TRBV20-1, the J gene TRBJ2-4; 9 nucleotides agree with TRBD2. The CDR3 is 14 amino acids. The V and J ends lost 0 bases and 14 bases, in that order; junction bases with no gene match: 11. Per germline, CDR1 DFQATT and CDR2 SNEGSKA (reference sequence). The CDR3 DNA reads TGCAGTGCTAGAGATTCTAAGACTAGCGGACCTGAGTACTTC. It yields the protein CSARDSKTSGPEYF.

This clonotype was seen repeatedly, ten times or more. The DNA of the CDR3 is TGTGCCAGCAGTTTAAGCAGGAACAATGAGCAGTTCTTC. Its protein product is CASSLSRNNEQFF. J is TRBJ2-1 and V is TRBV12-3 or TRBV12-4; D uncertain. This CDR3 contains 13 residues. V lost 2 bases and J 5 bases, leaving 7 bases between the germline ends.

The chain has TRBV12-3 or TRBV12-4 and TRBJ1-2; a possible D gene is TRBD1 (5 bases). With 6 bases removed from V and 8 bases from J, the gap between germline ends came to 16 bases. This CDR3 spans 13 amino acids. The CDR3 bases are TGTGCCAGCAGGGGGGACCCTGGGTGGGGCTACACCTTC. Translation: CASRGDPGWGYTF.

This clonotype was picked up many times. The V gene is TRBV5-1, the J gene TRBJ2-1; 11 positions agree with TRBD2. CDR1 and CDR2 (germline): SGHRS, YFSETQ. This CDR3 is 14 amino acids long. Trimming cost V 3 bases and J 9 bases; bases outside gene matches: 5. CDR3 protein: CASSSTSGGSEQFF. In DNA, the CDR3 is TGCGCCAGCAGCTCAACTAGCGGGGGCTCTGAGCAGTTCTTC. The full variable domain, its missing parts supplied by reference TRBV5-1 and TRBJ2-1, is KAGVTQTPRYLIKTRGQQVTLSCSPISGHRSVSWYQQTPGQGLQFLFEYFSETQRNKGNFPGRFSGRQFSNSRSEMNVSTLELGDSALYLCASSSTSGGSEQFFGPGTRLTVL.

This clonotype was observed many times. The V call is TRBV20-1, the J call TRBJ2-7; 7 nucleotides line up with TRBD1. Germline V gives CDR1 DFQATT, CDR2 SNEGSKA (reference sequence). The CDR3 consists of 14 residues. The ends lost 6 bases at V and 5 bases at J; junction bases unmatched: 13. CDR3 amino acids: CSAPAGTEGNEQYF. For the CDR3, the DNA is TGCAGTGCCCCCGCCGGGACAGAAGGGAACGAGCAGTACTTC.

The J gene is TRBJ2-3, the V gene TRBV12-3 or TRBV12-4, with a possible D match to TRBD2 (6 bases). The CDR3 runs to 13 residues. V shed 6 bases and J shed 5 bases, with 12 bases lying between them. For the CDR3, the DNA is TGTGCCAGCAGCCGCGGGGAGCTAGATACGCAGTATTTT. This codes for CASSRGELDTQYF.

Only a few counts were recorded for this clonotype. The J gene is TRBJ2-5, the V gene TRBV5-1, with 8 bases fitting TRBD1. V trimming: 4 bases; J trimming: 1 base; junction bases outside the gene matches: 3. The CDR3 covers 14 residues. Germline V gene sequence: CDR1 SGHRS, CDR2 YFSETQ. The CDR3 nucleotides read TGCGCCAGCAGCAACACAGGGGGCCAAGAGACCCAGTACTTC. It encodes CASSNTGGQETQYF.

This clonotype was seen a few times. The chain links TRBV6-1 to TRBJ2-5; 9 positions match TRBD1. Trimming at V came to 11 bases and at J to 4 bases, leaving 8 bases not matched to a gene. Germline V gene sequence: CDR1 MNHNS, CDR2 SASEGT. CDR3 length equals 13 residues. The CDR3 sequence: CAADRGGGETQYF. The CDR3 nucleotides are TGTGCCGCGGACAGGGGCGGAGGAGAGACCCAGTACTTC.

This clonotype appeared a few times. V and J are TRBV20-1 and TRBJ2-3; the D gene is possibly TRBD2 (5 bases). CDR1 DFQATT and CDR2 SNEGSKA come from the germline V gene (reference sequence). Trimming shortened V by 5 bases and J by 2 bases, and 14 bases separated the two germline ends. The CDR3 totals 14 residues. The CDR3 loop reads CSARSEGPTDTQYF. The CDR3 DNA is TGCAGTGCTCGAAGCGAGGGCCCCACAGATACGCAGTATTTT.

This clonotype showed up just a few times. The chain recombines TRBV29-1 with TRBJ1-1; no reliable D call. CDR1 and CDR2 from the germline V gene are SQVTM and ANQGSEA. Trimming removed 7 bases at V and 1 base at J, with 16 bases between. CDR3 length: 14 residues. For the CDR3, the DNA is TGCAGCGCTATACCGATAGGATGGAACACTGAAGCTTTCTTT. Protein: CSAIPIGWNTEAFF.

The CDR3, as DNA: TGCAGCGTTGAAGGCCTAGCGGGGGGGCAAGACACAGATACGCAGTATTTT. This sequence encodes CSVEGLAGGQDTDTQYF. The chain links TRBV29-1 to TRBJ2-3; 12 bases map to TRBD2. V lost 1 base and J lost 2; bases outside the gene matches: 7. Germline lookup yields CDR1 SQVTM and CDR2 ANQGSEA. The CDR3 has 17 residues.

In its sample, this clonotype was seen a few times. The chain combines TRBV20-1 with TRBJ2-3; D not resolved. V lost 1 base to trimming and J lost 1 base, with 18 bases between them. The CDR3 sequence is 17 residues long. CDR1 and CDR2 (germline): DFQATT, SNEGSKA (reference sequence). CDR3 loop: CSARGQAHLIGTDTQYF. The CDR3 DNA sequence: TGCAGTGCTAGAGGTCAGGCACATCTTATTGGCACAGATACGCAGTATTTT.

This clonotype has a count of ten or more. V is TRBV20-1 and J is TRBJ1-6; no reliable D call. Germline V gene data show CDR1 as DFQATT and CDR2 as SNEGSKA (reference sequence). Trimming stripped 3 bases from V and 9 bases from J, with 12 bases between. The CDR3 runs 13 residues. The CDR3 protein is CSASESLRSPLHF. The CDR3 bases are TGCAGTGCTAGTGAGAGTTTACGTTCACCCCTCCACTTT.